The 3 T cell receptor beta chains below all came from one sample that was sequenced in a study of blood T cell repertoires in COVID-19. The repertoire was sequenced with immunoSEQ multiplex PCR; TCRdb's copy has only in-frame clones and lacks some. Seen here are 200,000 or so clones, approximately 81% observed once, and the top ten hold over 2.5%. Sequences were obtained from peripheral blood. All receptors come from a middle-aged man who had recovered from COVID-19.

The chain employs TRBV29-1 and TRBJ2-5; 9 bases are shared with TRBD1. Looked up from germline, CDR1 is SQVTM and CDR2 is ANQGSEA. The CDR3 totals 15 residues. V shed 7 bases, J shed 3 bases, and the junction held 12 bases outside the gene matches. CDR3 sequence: CSAPASGTGKETQYF. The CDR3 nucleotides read TGCAGCGCCCCGGCGAGCGGGACAGGGAAAGAGACCCAGTACTTC.

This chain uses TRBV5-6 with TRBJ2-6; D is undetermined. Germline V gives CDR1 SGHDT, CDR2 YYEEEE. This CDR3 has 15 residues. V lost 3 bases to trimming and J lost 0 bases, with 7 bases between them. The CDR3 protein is CASSSPPSGANVLTF. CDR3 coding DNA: TGTGCCAGCAGCTCTCCCCCCTCTGGGGCCAACGTCCTGACTTTC.

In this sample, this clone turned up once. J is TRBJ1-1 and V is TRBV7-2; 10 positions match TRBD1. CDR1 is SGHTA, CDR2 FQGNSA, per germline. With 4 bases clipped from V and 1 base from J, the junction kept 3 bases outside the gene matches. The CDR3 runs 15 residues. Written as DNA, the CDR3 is TGTGCCAGCAGCTGGGGACAGGGGACGAACACTGAAGCTTTCTTT. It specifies CASSWGQGTNTEAFF.